A single sample is the source of the 14 T cell receptor beta chains below, sequenced in a study of spatial heterogeneity in lung cancer. TCRdb used MiXCR to reprocess the 5' RACE reads, holding one entry per CDR3 protein. The sample lists about 52,000 distinct CDR3 sequences; about 7.4% were seen once. Time point specified: blood at routine non-recurrence follow-up after resection. No cell sorting; template was whole RNA from tumor, lung tissue or PBMC. The starting material was PBMCs, obtained at follow-up. These receptor sequences come from a female donor with early-stage non-small cell lung cancer.

This clonotype was seen a handful of times. V and J are TRBV5-1 and TRBJ2-5; 13 bases map to TRBD2. The CDR3 has 16 residues. The ends lost 4 bases at V and 5 bases at J; junction bases unmatched: 8. CDR1 and CDR2 from the germline V gene are SGHRS and YFSETQ. The CDR3 loop reads CASSQNPLAGGETQYF. Here the CDR3 DNA reads TGCGCCAGCAGCCAGAACCCACTAGCGGGGGGGGAGACCCAGTACTTC.

This clonotype was detected many times. This chain uses TRBV20-1 with TRBJ2-3, with D possibly being TRBD2 (5 bases). Looked up from germline, CDR1 is DFQATT and CDR2 is SNEGSKA (reference sequence). The CDR3 is made up of 15 amino acids. Deletions cut 0 bases from V and 1 base from J, with 11 bases between. CDR3 amino acids: CSARDRAAGTDTQYF. The CDR3 nucleotides are TGCAGTGCTAGAGACCGGGCAGCGGGCACAGATACGCAGTATTTT.

This clonotype was picked up many times. The rearrangement links TRBV11-2 to TRBJ2-1; TRBD2 matches at 12 bases. CDR3 length: 17 residues. The germline CDR1 and CDR2 sequences are SGHAT and FQNNGV. Unmatched junction bases numbered 8, after V lost 1 base and J lost 7 bases. As DNA, the CDR3 is TGTGCCAGCAGCTTAGGCAGACTAGCGGGGGCTTTGAATGAGCAGTTCTTC. Its protein is CASSLGRLAGALNEQFF.

In the case of this clonotype: With a much larger clone just one base away, this may be a read error. This rearrangement joins TRBV27 to TRBJ1-1; D is undetermined. Germline CDR1 and CDR2: MNHEY and SMNVEV (reference sequence). The CDR3 is made up of 14 amino acids. As DNA, the CDR3 is TGTGCCAGCAGTTTATCAGGATCGAACACTGAAGCTTACTTT. Translating gives CASSLSGSNTEAYF.

This clonotype showed up many times. The chain combines TRBV19 with TRBJ2-2; the D gene is possibly TRBD1 (6 bases). This CDR3 contains 17 residues. CDR1 LNHDA and CDR2 SQIVND come from the germline V gene (reference sequence). Trimming removed 6 bases from V and 1 base from J, with 18 bases in between. CDR3 protein: CASSLVPSGQNTGELFF. CDR3 nucleotide sequence: TGTGCCAGTAGCTTGGTCCCGTCGGGACAGAACACCGGGGAGCTGTTTTTT. Supplemented by reference TRBV19 and TRBJ2-2, the full variable domain reads DGGITQSPKYLFRKEGQNVTLSCEQNLNHDAMYWYRQDPGQGLRLIYYSQIVNDFQKGDIAEGYSVSREKKESFPLTVTSAQKNPTAFYLCASSLVPSGQNTGELFFGEGSRLTVL.

The chain recombines TRBV4-3 with TRBJ1-4, with D possibly TRBD1 on 5 matching bases. Trimming shortened V by 1 base and J by 5 bases, and 11 bases separated the two germline ends. The V gene's germline CDR1 is LGHNA and CDR2 YSLEER. CDR3 length: 15 residues. This CDR3 is CASSQGQMLNEKLFF. The DNA for the CDR3 is TGCGCCAGCAGCCAAGGACAGATGTTAAATGAAAAACTGTTTTTT.

This clonotype was seen at least ten times. CDR3 residues: CASSPDKGFGLETQYF. The CDR3 DNA reads TGTGCCAGCAGCCCTGACAAAGGATTTGGATTGGAGACCCAGTACTTC. The gene calls are TRBV28 and TRBJ2-5; D unclear. CDR1 and CDR2 from the germline V gene are MDHEN and SYDVKM. V lost 6 bases and J 5 bases, leaving 22 bases between the germline ends. CDR3 length equals 16 residues.

The genes are TRBV6-5 and TRBJ2-7; 8 nucleotides agree with TRBD2. This CDR3 region has 17 residues. The germline gives CDR1 MNHEY, CDR2 SVGAGI. V trimming: 6 bases; J trimming: 0 bases; junction bases outside the gene matches: 13. CDR3 sequence: CASRRSFSGASSYEQYF. The CDR3 region has the DNA TGTGCCAGCAGGCGATCCTTTAGCGGGGCTAGCTCCTACGAGCAGTACTTC.

This clonotype was recorded at least ten times. The chain is built from TRBV5-1 and TRBJ2-3; maybe TRBD2 (6 bases). Germline assignment: CDR1 SGHRS and CDR2 YFSETQ. With 3 bases removed from V and 1 base from J, the gap between germline ends came to 9 bases. The CDR3 is 14 amino acids. The CDR3 DNA reads TGCGCCAGCAGCTACCAGCGGGGCACAGATACGCAGTATTTT. Encoded protein: CASSYQRGTDTQYF.

This rearrangement joins TRBV7-9 to TRBJ2-1; 10 bases map to TRBD2. Unmatched junction bases numbered 5, after V lost 1 base and J lost 2 bases. This CDR3 has 17 residues. Per the germline V gene, CDR1 is SEHNR and CDR2 is FQNEAQ (reference sequence). CDR3 loop: CASSLELLAGAYNEQFF. CDR3 nucleotide sequence: TGTGCCAGCAGCTTAGAGCTGCTAGCGGGGGCCTACAATGAGCAGTTCTTC.

This clonotype was detected a few times. The chain joins TRBV16 to TRBJ2-1, with D possibly being TRBD1 (7 bases). Trimming shortened V by 1 base and J by 0 bases, and 10 bases separated the two germline ends. The germline gives CDR1 KGHSY, CDR2 FQNENV. CDR3 length: 16 amino acids. CDR3 region: CASSQWQGGSYNEQFF. The CDR3 DNA follows: TGTGCCAGCAGCCAATGGCAGGGGGGCTCCTACAATGAGCAGTTCTTC.

This clonotype was observed a handful of times. The genes are TRBV30 and TRBJ2-5; D remains ambiguous. The ends were cut back, 0 bases at V and 1 base at J, with 15 bases in the middle. Per the germline V gene, CDR1 is GTSNPN and CDR2 is SVGIG (reference sequence). The CDR3 has 16 amino acids. In DNA, the CDR3 is TGTGCCTGGAGTGTGCACCCCCCCGGCCCCCAAGAGACCCAGTACTTC. Translated, it gives CAWSVHPPGPQETQYF.

Only a few counts were recorded for this clonotype. This CDR3 reads CASTPWGGESKPRDETQYF. CDR3 bases: TGCGCCAGCACCCCTTGGGGGGGGGAATCAAAACCTCGCGACGAGACCCAGTACTTC. The chain joins TRBV23-1 to TRBJ2-5; 7 bases agree with TRBD2. TRBV23-1 is reported as an ORF; its role is uncertain. V lost 7 bases and J lost 5; bases outside the gene matches: 25. This CDR3 has 19 amino acids.

This clonotype appeared many times. The chain couples TRBV5-1 to TRBJ2-2; the match to TRBD1 covers 7 bases. Per germline, CDR1 SGHRS and CDR2 YFSETQ. The CDR3 contains 14 residues. V gave up 5 bases and J gave up 7 bases; unmatched junction bases: 8. DNA of the CDR3: TGCGCCAGCAGTCAAGGGACAGTCCACGGGGAGCTGTTTTTT. Translation gives CASSQGTVHGELFF.